Reported below is one TCR beta chain. This clonotype was picked up many times. Its antigen is unknown. Base qualities are not recorded, but no much larger clone differs from it by a single base. This entry comes from a study of T cells after yellow fever vaccination (dated by TCRdb to the late 2010s). Study-wide context: Libraries from fractions with low cell numbers were prepared with the SMART-Seq v4 Ultra Low Input RNA kit. Bulk TCR alpha and beta repertoires were sequenced longitudinally to track T-cell clones before and after primary and booster YFV17D yellow fever vaccination. Two healthy male donors, one aged 18 to 30 and one aged 30 to 40 years, made up the cohort. Bulk PBMC replicates and cell subsets were isolated from blood drawn at multiple timepoints before and after both primary and secondary immunization.

What the research found in general, with its limitations: Compared with the primary T-cell response, the secondary T-cell response was weaker but faster, peaking on day 5 rather than day 15. A small share of clonotypes occurred in both CD4 and CD8 compartments, likely arising from convergent recombination. Computational filtering was required because FACS-sorted repertoires could contain abundant contaminating clonotypes from the bulk population. Most clones expanded after primary vaccination (almost 97% of CD4 and 70% to 90% of CD8) were re-detected after the booster, suggesting that broad memory maintenance occurred. Because the study included only a couple of donors, the extent to which the findings can be generalized is limited.

The junction shows trimming of 4 bases on V and 5 bases on J, and the gene matches do not reach 11 bases of it. The CDR3 numbers 16 residues from cysteine through phenylalanine. Only CDR3 DNA remains: 48 bases, in frame from the first base. TCR cDNA was synthesized by 5'RACE template switching, through which a universal primer site and unique molecular identifiers were introduced. Priming for cDNA synthesis came from both the TCR alpha and TCR beta constant segments. Library amplification involved two PCR steps, and the second step added sample barcodes and sequencing adapters. Libraries were sequenced on Illumina HiSeq 2500 (2x100 bp) or NovaSeq (2x150 bp). The source study handled its data this way. Reads were demultiplexed and collapsed into UMI consensus sequences with MIGEC, and V(D)J alignment was performed with MiXCR. Vaccine-responding clonotypes were defined with edgeR using replicate PBMC samples, requiring FDR below 0.01 and a log2 fold change above 5 up to day 15. Each bulk clonotype was labeled CD4 or CD8 based on which sequenced repertoire, CD4 or CD8, contained the clonotype at higher abundance. TCRdb reworked the public reads: Q25 trimming with fastp, MiXCR clone assembly, productive beta chains retained. Rows with a matching CDR3 protein are joined into one entry that keeps the most common DNA and genes. TCRdb, not the original authors, processed these V and J calls. In this sample the table shows about 120,000 distinct CDR3 sequences, 8% to 9.5% of which occur a single time. Around 25% of the sample rests with the top ten.

The treatment or condition label corresponds to: live attenuated yellow fever vaccine strain. PBMCs were isolated from peripheral blood using a standard Ficoll-Paque protocol. Dynabeads CD4 and CD8 positive selection kits were used to isolate CD4 and CD8 T-cell fractions. RNA was extracted with TriZol from bulk PBMCs, CD4 and CD8 fractions, and dextramer-positive and dextramer-negative fractions. The specimen comprised CD8+ T cells sorted from PBMCs, sampled 45 days after the yellow fever booster vaccination. The sequence joins TRBV12-3 or TRBV12-4 to TRBJ2-1, with 7 junctional bases fitting TRBD1. The TCR originated in a young man who received the YFV17D yellow fever vaccine. The CDR3 amino acid sequence is: CASSSPRDSEHNEQFF. The DNA sequence is as follows: TGTGCCAGCAGTTCCCCCCGGGACAGCGAGCACAATGAGCAGTTCTTC.